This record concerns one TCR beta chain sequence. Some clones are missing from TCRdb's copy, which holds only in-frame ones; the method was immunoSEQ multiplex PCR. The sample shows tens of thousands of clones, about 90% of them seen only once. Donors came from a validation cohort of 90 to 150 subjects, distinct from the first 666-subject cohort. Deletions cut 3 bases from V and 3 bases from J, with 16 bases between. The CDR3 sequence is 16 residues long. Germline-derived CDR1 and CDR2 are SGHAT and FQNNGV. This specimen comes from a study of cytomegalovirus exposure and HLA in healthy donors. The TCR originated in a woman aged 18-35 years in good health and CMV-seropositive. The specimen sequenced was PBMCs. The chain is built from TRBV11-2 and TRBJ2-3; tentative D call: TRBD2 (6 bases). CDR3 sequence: CASSLIQGGQTDTQYF. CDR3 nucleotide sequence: TGTGCCAGCAGCTTGATCCAGGGAGGTCAGACAGATACGCAGTATTTT.